The 14 T cell receptor beta chains below all came from one sample that was sequenced in a study of shared clonotypes between healthy human individuals (dated by TCRdb to 2020 to 2021). CD8 naive samples were obtained by positive selection for CCR7 among CD45RO-negative cells, yielding a CD45RA+CCR7+ population from which TemRA cells were excluded. Library creation used the immunoSEQ multiplex PCR assay. Here the immuneACCESS table is served through TCRdb, limited to in-frame sequences with V and J called. Missing clones are a known gap in these copies; in checked studies unresolved V genes cover under half, and the rest lacks a known reason. In this sample the table shows hundreds of thousands of clones, 85% to 95% of which occur a single time. Together, the top ten hold about 24% of the sample. Sequenced: naive CD8+ T cells sorted from blood. In light of the paper, this sample's cell subset or site label describes: CD45RA+CCR7+. Receptors originate from a man aged 25 to 40 in good health.

This chain links TRBV5-1 with TRBJ2-3; perhaps D is TRBD1 or TRBD2 (5 bases each). Trimming took off 3 bases at V and 4 bases at J, with 18 bases between the two ends. The CDR3 runs to 16 residues. Germline CDR1 SGHRS, CDR2 YFSETQ. CDR3 coding DNA: TGCGCCAGCAGCTCGCCGCTAGTGAGGGGAGCAGATACGCAGTATTTT. Its translation is CASSSPLVRGADTQYF.

The CDR3 region has the DNA TGTGCCGTAGGGCCGGGCAATGAGCAGTTCTTC. It encodes CAVGPGNEQFF. This chain connects TRBV7-9 to TRBJ2-1; no firm D call. CDR1 and CDR2 (germline): SEHNR, FQNEAQ (reference sequence). Trimming cost V 11 bases and J 6 bases, with 11 bases left between them. The CDR3 is 11 residues long. Drawing the rest from reference TRBV7-9 and TRBJ2-1, the complete variable domain is DTGVSQNPRHKITKRGQNVTFRCDPISEHNRLYWYRQTLGQGPEFLTYFQNEAQLEKSRLLSDRFSAERPKGSFSTLEIQRTEQGDSAMYLCAVGPGNEQFFGPGTRLTVL.

V usage is TRBV4-1 and J usage is TRBJ2-1; 8 nucleotides match TRBD2. V was clipped by 2 bases and J by 0 bases; unmatched bases: 18. The CDR3 is 21 residues long. Per germline, CDR1 MGHRA and CDR2 YSYEKL. The CDR3 here is CASSQLEPGTSDKSSYNEQFF. The CDR3 DNA reads TGCGCCAGCAGCCAATTAGAACCCGGGACTAGTGATAAGAGCTCCTACAATGAGCAGTTCTTC.

The CDR3 coding sequence is TGTGCCAGCAGTGATAGCGCAGTGTTAAACTACGAGCAGTACTTC. Translation gives CASSDSAVLNYEQYF. The V and J genes are TRBV6-1 and TRBJ2-7, with a tentative D call TRBD2 (5 bases). CDR1 and CDR2 from the germline V gene are MNHNS and SASEGT. V dropped 3 bases and J dropped 3 bases, with 15 bases sitting between them. The CDR3 consists of 15 residues.

The rearrangement joins TRBV7-6 to TRBJ2-2, with 8 positions matching TRBD2. The germline V gene has CDR1 SGHVS and CDR2 FNYEAQ. The J segment lost 6 bases and the V segment lost 5 bases, leaving 2 bases of the junction unmatched. The CDR3 spans 13 residues. Here the CDR3 reads CASSKAGAGELFF. The CDR3 DNA is TGTGCCAGCAGCAAAGCGGGAGCCGGGGAGCTGTTTTTT.

The V gene is TRBV27, the J gene TRBJ2-7, with TRBD2 as a possible D gene (5 bases). The CDR3 runs to 14 residues. Germline V gives CDR1 MNHEY, CDR2 SMNVEV (reference sequence). V was clipped by 6 bases and J by 3 bases, with 15 bases between them. CDR3 nucleotide sequence: TGTGCCAGCAGCCAGGACGGACTCTACTACGAGCAGTACTTC. As protein: CASSQDGLYYEQYF.

V and J are TRBV27 and TRBJ2-7; D remains ambiguous. V was clipped by 5 bases and J by 3 bases, with 14 bases between them. Germline lookup yields CDR1 MNHEY and CDR2 SMNVEV (reference sequence). This CDR3 region has 14 residues. The CDR3 sequence is CASSRVGPLYEQYF. The CDR3 DNA follows: TGTGCCAGCAGTCGGGTAGGGCCCCTCTACGAGCAGTACTTC.

This clone was observed once. V and J are TRBV27 and TRBJ2-7; D uncertain. The germline gives CDR1 MNHEY, CDR2 SMNVEV (reference sequence). Trimming removed 5 bases at V and 12 bases at J, with 17 bases between. CDR3 length: 12 amino acids. CDR3 nucleotides: TGTGCCAGCAGTCCTTCCGCCGATTGGCTGTACTTC. Protein product: CASSPSADWLYF.

The J gene is TRBJ2-5, the V gene TRBV5-5; 9 positions match TRBD2. Germline CDR1 reads SGHKS; CDR2 reads YYEKEE (reference sequence). The CDR3 is 16 amino acids. V gave up 5 bases and J gave up 0 bases; unmatched junction bases: 8. CDR3 coding DNA: TGTGCCAGCAGTTACTTGTCTAGCGGGGACCAAGAGACCCAGTACTTC. Translation gives CASSYLSSGDQETQYF.

V is TRBV2 and J is TRBJ2-7, with D uncertain. This CDR3 has 13 amino acids. Trimming cost V 5 bases and J 7 bases, with 15 bases left between them. Germline V lookup: CDR1 SNHLY, CDR2 FYNNEI. In DNA form, the CDR3 reads TGTGCCAGCAGTTACGGACGGGTGCTGGAGCAGTACTTC. This encodes CASSYGRVLEQYF. Complete variable domain (other parts from reference TRBV2 and TRBJ2-7): EPEVTQTPSHQVTQMGQEVILRCVPISNHLYFYWYRQILGQKVEFLVSFYNNEISEKSEIFDDQFSVERPDGSNFTLKIRSTKLEDSAMYFCASSYGRVLEQYFGPGTRLTVT.

As concerns this clone: The sample has other DNA sequences that encode this CDR3 too. The genes are TRBV27 and TRBJ1-5, with a possible D match to TRBD1 (5 bases). V was pared by 3 bases and J by 4 bases, with 10 bases between. This CDR3 spans 14 amino acids. Looked up from germline, CDR1 is MNHEY and CDR2 is SMNVEV (reference sequence). CDR3 region: CASSLARENQPQHF. The CDR3 DNA follows: TGTGCCAGCAGTTTGGCCAGGGAGAATCAGCCCCAGCATTTT.

The chain recombines TRBV18 with TRBJ2-7; D call uncertain. V lost 0 bases and J 0 bases, leaving 6 bases between the germline ends. CDR1 KGHSH and CDR2 LQKENI come from the germline V gene. The CDR3 is made up of 14 amino acids. The DNA of the CDR3 is TGTGCCAGCTCACCACCGCAGAGCTCCTACGAGCAGTACTTC. Translated, it gives CASSPPQSSYEQYF. Drawing the rest from reference TRBV18 and TRBJ2-7, the complete variable domain is NAGVMQNPRHLVRRRGQEARLRCSPMKGHSHVYWYRQLPEEGLKFMVYLQKENIIDESGMPKERFSAEFPKEGPSILRIQQVVRGDSAAYFCASSPPQSSYEQYFGPGTRLTVT.

As concerns this clone: Other DNA sequences in this sample translate to the same CDR3. This rearrangement joins TRBV27 to TRBJ1-2; D gene ambiguous. V was trimmed by 3 bases and J by 1 base, leaving 6 bases between them. The CDR3 is 13 amino acids. The germline V gene encodes CDR1 MNHEY and CDR2 SMNVEV (reference sequence). CDR3 coding DNA: TGTGCCAGCAGTTTCGGTAGTAACTATGGCTACACCTTC. Encoded protein: CASSFGSNYGYTF.

The chain joins TRBV29-1 to TRBJ2-7; D is perhaps TRBD2 (6 bases). Trimming cost V 2 bases and J 4 bases, with 15 bases left between them. Germline CDR1 is SQVTM and CDR2 is ANQGSEA. The CDR3 consists of 14 residues. In nucleotides, the CDR3 is TGCAGCGTTGAATTTGGGACTGGGGCATACGAGCAGTACTTC. As protein: CSVEFGTGAYEQYF.